Listed below are T cell receptor beta chains from one sample, sequenced in a study of blood T cell repertoires in COVID-19. Libraries were prepared by immunoSEQ multiplex PCR; TCRdb keeps only in-frame clonotypes and omits some of them. The sample yields around 250,000 clones, 85% to 90% seen once. The sequenced sample consisted of PBMCs or T cells enriched from blood (not recorded which). The receptors stem from a man aged 18 to 29 who had recovered from COVID-19. The CDR3 runs from the conserved cysteine through the conserved F or W. The D gene is left open where the match is weak. Clone size is shown for a subset of rows, as once, few, many or a class of expanded clone.

D gene: NA
J gene: TRBJ2-4
clone size: few
V gene: TRBV18
CDR3 protein: CASSQVAGSENIQYF
CDR3 DNA: TGTGCCAGCTCACAGGTGGCGGGTTCGGAAAACATTCAGTACTTC

D gene: NA
J gene: TRBJ1-2
clone size: NA
V gene: TRBV6-5
CDR3 protein: CASSYKDRSYGYTF
CDR3 DNA: TGTGCCAGCAGTTACAAGGACAGATCCTATGGCTACACCTTC

D gene: NA
J gene: TRBJ2-5
clone size: NA
V gene: TRBV15
CDR3 protein: CATSRDPAYQETQYF
CDR3 DNA: TGTGCCACCAGCAGAGATCCAGCGTACCAAGAGACCCAGTACTTC

D gene: NA
J gene: TRBJ2-7
clone size: few
V gene: TRBV5-6
CDR3 protein: CASSSYGFEEQYF
CDR3 DNA: TGTGCCAGCAGCTCTTACGGGTTTGAGGAGCAGTACTTC

D gene: TRBD2
J gene: TRBJ2-1
clone size: NA
V gene: TRBV7-9
CDR3 protein: CASSLEGREVNNEQFF
CDR3 DNA: TGTGCCAGCAGCTTAGAAGGGCGGGAGGTAAACAATGAGCAGTTCTTC

D gene: NA
J gene: TRBJ2-2
clone size: NA
V gene: TRBV11-3
CDR3 protein: CASSLSGSPSGELFF
CDR3 DNA: TGTGCCAGCAGCTTAAGCGGCAGTCCGTCCGGGGAGCTGTTTTTT

D gene: TRBD1
J gene: TRBJ1-4
clone size: NA
V gene: TRBV15
CDR3 protein: CATSSDRQGGEKLFF
CDR3 DNA: TGTGCCACCAGCAGCGATAGACAGGGCGGGGAAAAACTGTTTTTT

D gene: TRBD1
J gene: TRBJ2-1
clone size: NA
V gene: TRBV27
CDR3 protein: CASMGTGWPNEQFF
CDR3 DNA: TGTGCCAGCATGGGGACAGGGTGGCCCAATGAGCAGTTCTTC

D gene: NA
J gene: TRBJ2-7
clone size: NA
V gene: TRBV23-1
CDR3 protein: CASRDEKTGNFTYEQYF
CDR3 DNA: TGCGCCAGCAGGGATGAGAAAACAGGGAATTTCACCTACGAGCAGTACTTC

D gene: TRBD1
J gene: TRBJ1-1
clone size: NA
V gene: TRBV6-5
CDR3 protein: CASETGLEAFF
CDR3 DNA: TGTGCCAGCGAGACAGGGCTCGAAGCTTTCTTT

D gene: NA
J gene: TRBJ1-2
clone size: NA
V gene: TRBV15
CDR3 protein: CATSSWDMGGDYGYTF
CDR3 DNA: TGTGCCACCAGCTCATGGGACATGGGGGGGGACTATGGCTACACCTTC

D gene: NA
J gene: TRBJ2-7
clone size: NA
V gene: TRBV27
CDR3 protein: CASSRGMLYEQYF
CDR3 DNA: TGTGCCAGCAGCAGGGGTATGCTCTACGAGCAGTACTTC

D gene: NA
J gene: TRBJ2-7
clone size: few
V gene: TRBV5-4
CDR3 protein: CASSLPGEEQYF
CDR3 DNA: TGTGCCAGCAGCTTACCCGGGGAGGAGCAGTACTTC

D gene: NA
J gene: TRBJ1-1
clone size: NA
V gene: TRBV23-1
CDR3 protein: CASSHDLRGSEAFF
CDR3 DNA: TGCGCCAGCAGCCACGACCTCCGGGGGTCTGAAGCTTTCTTT

D gene: TRBD1
J gene: TRBJ1-2
clone size: NA
V gene: TRBV12-3/TRBV12-4
CDR3 protein: CASSSQGALGYTF
CDR3 DNA: TGTGCCAGCAGTTCCCAGGGGGCGCTTGGCTACACCTTC

D gene: NA
J gene: TRBJ2-7
clone size: NA
V gene: TRBV28
CDR3 protein: CASSPPDRGSYEQYF
CDR3 DNA: TGTGCCAGCAGTCCCCCTGACAGAGGCTCCTACGAGCAGTACTTC

D gene: TRBD2
J gene: TRBJ2-2
clone size: NA
V gene: TRBV4-2
CDR3 protein: CASSQGPSGGAGTGELFF
CDR3 DNA: TGTGCCAGCAGCCAAGGGCCTAGCGGGGGGGCCGGAACCGGGGAGCTGTTTTTT

D gene: NA
J gene: TRBJ2-5
clone size: NA
V gene: TRBV3-1/TRBV3-2
CDR3 protein: CASSQNRVRETQYF
CDR3 DNA: TGTGCCAGCAGCCAGAACAGGGTTAGGGAGACCCAGTACTTC

D gene: NA
J gene: TRBJ1-1
clone size: once
V gene: TRBV7-9
CDR3 protein: CASSLFDGGTDEAFF
CDR3 DNA: TGTGCCAGCAGCTTATTCGACGGGGGAACAGATGAAGCTTTCTTT

D gene: TRBD2
J gene: TRBJ2-3
clone size: NA
V gene: TRBV5-1
CDR3 protein: CASSLEVSGTGGDTQYF
CDR3 DNA: TGCGCCAGCAGCTTGGAGGTTAGCGGGACGGGGGGAGATACGCAGTATTTT

D gene: TRBD1
J gene: TRBJ1-4
clone size: NA
V gene: TRBV7-9
CDR3 protein: CASSPGTATNEKLFF
CDR3 DNA: TGTGCCAGCAGCCCGGGGACAGCAACTAATGAAAAACTGTTTTTT

D gene: TRBD1
J gene: TRBJ1-2
clone size: NA
V gene: TRBV3-1/TRBV3-2
CDR3 protein: CASRSGQGRGYTF
CDR3 DNA: TGTGCCAGCAGGTCGGGACAGGGGAGAGGCTACACCTTC

D gene: TRBD2
J gene: TRBJ2-1
clone size: NA
V gene: TRBV6-2/TRBV6-3
CDR3 protein: CASSYGEGWVNEQFF
CDR3 DNA: TGTGCCAGCAGTTACGGGGAGGGTTGGGTAAATGAGCAGTTCTTC

D gene: TRBD1
J gene: TRBJ2-5
clone size: NA
V gene: TRBV5-1
CDR3 protein: CASTATGGVETQYF
CDR3 DNA: TGCGCCAGCACCGCGACAGGGGGCGTTGAGACCCAGTACTTC

D gene: TRBD1
J gene: TRBJ1-5
clone size: NA
V gene: TRBV7-9
CDR3 protein: CASSTGDRGNQPQHF
CDR3 DNA: TGTGCCAGCAGCACTGGGGACAGGGGCAATCAGCCCCAGCATTTT

D gene: NA
J gene: TRBJ2-7
clone size: NA
V gene: TRBV11-2
CDR3 protein: CASSLDVALTYEQYF
CDR3 DNA: TGTGCCAGCAGCTTAGACGTAGCGTTGACCTACGAGCAGTACTTC

D gene: TRBD2
J gene: TRBJ2-1
clone size: NA
V gene: TRBV7-9
CDR3 protein: CASSSGLAANEQFF
CDR3 DNA: TGTGCCAGCAGCTCGGGACTAGCGGCAAATGAGCAGTTCTTC

D gene: NA
J gene: TRBJ1-5
clone size: NA
V gene: TRBV5-1
CDR3 protein: CASSAGENQPQHF
CDR3 DNA: TGCGCCAGCAGCGCCGGAGAGAATCAGCCCCAGCATTTT

D gene: TRBD2
J gene: TRBJ2-1
clone size: NA
V gene: TRBV3-1/TRBV3-2
CDR3 protein: CASSLSGGSNEQFF
CDR3 DNA: TGTGCCAGCAGCCTCTCGGGGGGATCCAATGAGCAGTTCTTC

D gene: NA
J gene: TRBJ2-7
clone size: NA
V gene: TRBV18
CDR3 protein: CASSPPSSTSYEQYF
CDR3 DNA: TGTGCCAGCTCACCACCGTCCTCAACTTCCTACGAGCAGTACTTC

D gene: TRBD1
J gene: TRBJ2-7
clone size: NA
V gene: TRBV19
CDR3 protein: CASSMGTGTHEQYF
CDR3 DNA: TGTGCCAGTAGTATGGGGACAGGGACCCACGAGCAGTACTTC

D gene: NA
J gene: TRBJ2-1
clone size: NA
V gene: TRBV3-1/TRBV3-2
CDR3 protein: CASSRPEEGALNEQFF
CDR3 DNA: TGTGCCAGCAGCCGCCCGGAGGAGGGGGCCCTGAATGAGCAGTTCTTC

D gene: NA
J gene: TRBJ2-7
clone size: NA
V gene: TRBV7-2
CDR3 protein: CASTDGVARGEQYF
CDR3 DNA: TGTGCCAGCACAGATGGCGTAGCGAGGGGGGAGCAGTACTTC

D gene: NA
J gene: TRBJ1-4
clone size: few
V gene: TRBV30
CDR3 protein: CAWSVPGHNKEKLFF
CDR3 DNA: TGTGCCTGGAGTGTACCGGGACATAACAAAGAAAAACTGTTTTTT

D gene: NA
J gene: TRBJ2-7
clone size: NA
V gene: TRBV4-1
CDR3 protein: CASSQAPQGNEQYF
CDR3 DNA: TGCGCCAGCAGCCAAGCTCCGCAGGGCAACGAGCAGTACTTC

D gene: TRBD2
J gene: TRBJ2-3
clone size: many
V gene: TRBV5-1
CDR3 protein: CASSALASGGATDTQYF
CDR3 DNA: TGCGCCAGCAGCGCGCTTGCTAGCGGGGGGGCCACAGATACGCAGTATTTT

D gene: TRBD1
J gene: TRBJ2-5
clone size: NA
V gene: TRBV7-9
CDR3 protein: CASSGDRRETQYF
CDR3 DNA: TGTGCCAGCAGCGGGGACAGGCGGGAGACCCAGTACTTC

D gene: NA
J gene: TRBJ2-3
clone size: NA
V gene: TRBV4-2
CDR3 protein: CASSSGHGGDTQYF
CDR3 DNA: TGTGCCAGCAGCTCGGGACACGGCGGAGATACGCAGTATTTT

D gene: TRBD1
J gene: TRBJ1-4
clone size: NA
V gene: TRBV28
CDR3 protein: CASRPRQGLNEKLFF
CDR3 DNA: TGTGCCAGCAGACCCCGACAGGGATTAAATGAAAAACTGTTTTTT

D gene: TRBD1
J gene: TRBJ2-1
clone size: NA
V gene: TRBV18
CDR3 protein: CASSPQGAVFNEQFF
CDR3 DNA: TGTGCCAGCTCACCACAGGGGGCGGTTTTCAATGAGCAGTTCTTC

D gene: TRBD1
J gene: TRBJ1-2
clone size: NA
V gene: TRBV5-1
CDR3 protein: CASSPGQDYGYTF
CDR3 DNA: TGCGCCAGCAGCCCTGGACAGGACTATGGCTACACCTTC